This T cell receptor beta chain emerged from a study of shared clonotypes between healthy human individuals (dated by TCRdb to the early 2020s). Notes on the research overall: A couple of women and three men aged 18 to 49 years were included in the cohort. For each donor, three plates each were used for CD4 naive and CD4 memory, two plates were used for CD8 naive, and one plate was used for CD8 memory. The study deeply sequenced blood TCR repertoires of several healthy adults to estimate repertoire size and the extent of clonotype sharing between individuals. To increase sequencing depth and limit assay-specific biases, different laboratories used diverse techniques to prepare libraries and sequence TCR repertoires. Per donor, leukapheresis produced somewhere between about 0.94 and 9.5 billion PBMCs. The full study reports these points: Pairwise subsampling led to the expectation that sequencing depth would affect the degree of clonotype sharing among donors. Because the study included a small number of donors, the genetic and exposure-history diversity represented was limited. Compared with non-shared clonotypes, clonotypes shared by all four sorted-subset donors had higher generation probabilities. Even with the large sequencing depth, rarefaction of the sorted-subset datasets indicated that sequencing was incomplete. Naive subsets generally had larger estimated clonotype richness than memory subsets. When a handful of donors were compared, the shared fraction of clonotypes was about 5.5% for naive CD4, roughly 3.4% for naive CD8, about 2.5% for memory CD4, and around 0.4% for memory CD8. Sampling was restricted to blood, and TCR repertoires in tissue are likely to differ from TCR repertoires in blood.

Healthy HIV-negative adults with no recently reported acute infections or vaccinations were included as donors. Only Caucasian adults living in Nashville, Tennessee, USA were represented among the donors. Magnetic negative selection was used to enrich CD4+ T cells, after which naive cells were positively selected on CD45RA and the negative fraction became the memory subset. Blood was collected by leukapheresis, and PBMCs were isolated by Ficoll-Histopaque density gradient centrifugation and then cryopreserved in liquid nitrogen vapor phase. Analytical flow cytometry was used to check the purity and quantity of each magnetically sorted T cell population. Genomic DNA was isolated from every sorted fraction and measured by UV absorbance on a Nanodrop 2000c. Reading the germline V gene gives CDR1 SGDLS and CDR2 YYNGEE. V is trimmed back by 2 bases and J by 2 bases, and the junction contains 5 bases that no gene match accounts for. The CDR3 has 16 amino acids, counting the end cysteine and phenylalanine. CDR3 DNA is the only sequence kept; it has 48 bases, read in frame from the first base.

Using the deep immunoSEQ assay, TCR CDR3 regions were amplified from genomic DNA by multiplex PCR. Genomic DNA extracted from each cell subset was distributed evenly over all wells of several immunoSEQ 96-well plates, and each plate served as one replicate. Each replicate PCR for sorted subsets received around 210 ng genomic DNA, equal to roughly 30,000 T cell genomes. Purified libraries were measured with a Qubit 3.0 fluorometer, size-checked on a Bioanalyzer 2100, and measured again with the KAPA Library Quantification kit. Every immunoSEQ 96-well plate was sequenced on a dedicated single-read 150-cycle Illumina NextSeq 550 flow cell. The study's own analysis went as follows. Because only junctional sequences without quality scores were contained in the immunoSEQ output, filtering matching that applied to full-length reads could not be performed. Sequences were annotated with PyIR, a Python wrapper for IgBLAST v1.9, and V/J genes and CDR3 were assigned using IMGT germline references. Any read was removed if the V/J assignment was weak (E-value above 1e-6), the CDR3 was missing, or the read contained stop codons, out-of-frame junctions, or ambiguous translated residues. A V3J clonotype was defined by an identical inferred V gene, J gene, and CDR3 amino acid sequence. Percentage overlap between repertoires was computed as shared unique clonotypes divided by the size of the smaller repertoire. RTK rarefaction, the Chao1 estimator, and Recon v2.1 estimates of unobserved clonotypes were used to assess repertoire richness. Generation probabilities were computed with OLGA for all TCRbeta clonotypes obtained by the gDNA method from four donors. This is the immuneACCESS table as TCRdb keeps it, with only in-frame sequences that have V and J called. A part of the clones is gone; compared with another copy, unresolved V genes explain less than half, and the rest is unexplained. D and trimming were read from the DNA, whereas the V and J calls and clone size are those reported in that table. The sample table shows 850,000 to 1,200,000 clones, and about 70% are seen once. The leading ten clones occupy about 1.5% of the sample.

As regards this clone: Its antigen is not yet known. The record has no base qualities; no much larger clone is one base away.

The chain employs TRBV9 and TRBJ2-1; 9 bases in the junction line up with TRBD2. Input material: memory CD4+ T cells sorted from blood. The cell subset or site label corresponds to: CD45RA-negative fraction. The receptor's source is a man younger than 30 in good health. The nucleotide sequence is given as TGTGCCAGCAGCGTTATGTCTAGCGGGACCTACAATGAGCAGTTCTTC. This yields the protein CASSVMSSGTYNEQFF.